This TCR beta chain stems from a study of OX40 agonist ivuxolimab in advanced cancers. About the study: Of the participants, roughly 40% had some prior anti-PD-1, anti-PD-L1 or anti-CTLA-4 therapy, which was allowed. Findings and limits, study-wide: At 0.1 to 3.0 mg/kg, CD4+ and CD8+ blood T cells expanded clonally by week 6.

The assay was immunoSEQ multiplex PCR, and TCRdb's table has in-frame clones only and misses some. The sample includes approximately 11,000 clones, approximately 80% of them seen just once. Notes on this clone: The antigen is not known.

Germline CDR1 SEHNR, CDR2 FQNEAQ (reference sequence). This CDR3 comprises 13 residues. With 4 bases clipped from V and 9 bases from J, the junction kept 6 bases outside the gene matches. The sequence was obtained from an adult with an advanced solid tumor such as melanoma, head and neck, liver or kidney cancer. The source material was CD4+ or CD8+ T cells sorted from blood, sampled in a trial of the OX40 agonist ivuxolimab. The J gene is TRBJ1-5, the V gene TRBV7-9; 7 bases are a match to TRBD1. The DNA of the CDR3 is TGTGCCAGCAGCTCCTCAGGGGGTCGGCCCCAGCATTTT. As protein: CASSSSGGRPQHF. The variable domain in full, with the rest retrieved from reference TRBV7-9 and TRBJ1-5, is DTGVSQNPRHKITKRGQNVTFRCDPISEHNRLYWYRQTLGQGPEFLTYFQNEAQLEKSRLLSDRFSAERPKGSFSTLEIQRTEQGDSAMYLCASSSSGGRPQHFGDGTRLSIL.